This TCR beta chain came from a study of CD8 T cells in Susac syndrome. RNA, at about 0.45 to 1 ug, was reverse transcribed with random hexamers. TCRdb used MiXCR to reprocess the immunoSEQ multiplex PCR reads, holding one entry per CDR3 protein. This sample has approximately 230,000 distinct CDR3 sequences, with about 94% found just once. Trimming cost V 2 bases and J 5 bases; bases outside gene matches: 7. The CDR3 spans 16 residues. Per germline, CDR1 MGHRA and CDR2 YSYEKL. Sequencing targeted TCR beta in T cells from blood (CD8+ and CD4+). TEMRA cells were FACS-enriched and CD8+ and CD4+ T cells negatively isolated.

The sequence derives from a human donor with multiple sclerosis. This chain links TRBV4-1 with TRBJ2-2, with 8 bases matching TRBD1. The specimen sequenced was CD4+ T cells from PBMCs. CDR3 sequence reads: CASSQRGDRTTGELFF. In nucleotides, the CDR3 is TGCGCCAGCAGCCAAAGAGGGGACAGGACTACCGGGGAGCTGTTTTTT.